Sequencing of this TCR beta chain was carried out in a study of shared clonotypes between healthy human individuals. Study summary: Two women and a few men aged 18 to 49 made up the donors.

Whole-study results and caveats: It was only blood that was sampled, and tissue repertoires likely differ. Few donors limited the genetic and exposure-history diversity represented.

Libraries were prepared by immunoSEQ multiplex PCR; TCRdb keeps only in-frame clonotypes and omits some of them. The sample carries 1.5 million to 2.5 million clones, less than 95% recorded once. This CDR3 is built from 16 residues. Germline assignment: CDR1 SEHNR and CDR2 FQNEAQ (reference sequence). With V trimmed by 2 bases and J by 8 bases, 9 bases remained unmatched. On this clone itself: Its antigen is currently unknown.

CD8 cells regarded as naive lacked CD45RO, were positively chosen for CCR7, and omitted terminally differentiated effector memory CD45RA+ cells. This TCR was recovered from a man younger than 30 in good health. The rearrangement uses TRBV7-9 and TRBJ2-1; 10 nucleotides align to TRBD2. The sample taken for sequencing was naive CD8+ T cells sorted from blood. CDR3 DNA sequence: TGTGCCAGCAGCTTATACCGGCTAGCGGGAGAACATGAGCAGTTCTTC. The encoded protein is CASSLYRLAGEHEQFF.